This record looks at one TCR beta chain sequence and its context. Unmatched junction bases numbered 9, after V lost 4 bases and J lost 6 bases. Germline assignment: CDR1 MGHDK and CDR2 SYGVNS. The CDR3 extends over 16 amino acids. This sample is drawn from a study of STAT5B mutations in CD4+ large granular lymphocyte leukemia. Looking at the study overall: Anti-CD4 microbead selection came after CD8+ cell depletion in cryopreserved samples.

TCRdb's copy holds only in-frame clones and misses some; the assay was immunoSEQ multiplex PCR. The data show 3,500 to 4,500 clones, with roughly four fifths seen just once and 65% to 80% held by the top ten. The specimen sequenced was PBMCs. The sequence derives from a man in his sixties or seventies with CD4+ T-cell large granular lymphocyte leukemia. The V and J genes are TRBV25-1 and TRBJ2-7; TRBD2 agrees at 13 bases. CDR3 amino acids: CASSGILAGGPSEQYF. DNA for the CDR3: TGTGCCAGCAGTGGAATACTAGCGGGAGGGCCGAGCGAGCAGTACTTC.